Below, 23 T cell receptor beta chains from the same sample are listed, as sequenced in a study of control samples from healthy donors and cancer patients. Assay: immunoSEQ multiplex PCR; the TCRdb copy retains only in-frame clones and omits some. This sample has roughly 120,000 clones, with roughly nine tenths found just once. Sequencing was done on a sample of blood. These receptors were obtained from a human donor in good health. The donor label of this sample is uncertain.

This chain links TRBV14 with TRBJ1-1; D is ambiguous. Germline V CDR1 and CDR2: SGHDN, FVKESK. The CDR3 spans 13 residues. Trimming removed 1 base from V and 9 bases from J, with 12 bases in between. CDR3 bases: TGTGCCAGCAGCCAAGTAGTATTGGGGAAAGCTTTCTTT. Its protein product is CASSQVVLGKAFF.

This clone was detected only once. J is TRBJ2-2 and V is TRBV11-2; D possibly uses TRBD1 or TRBD2 (5 bases each). Germline assignment: CDR1 SGHAT and CDR2 FQNNGV. The CDR3 sequence is 15 residues long. The V gene lost 5 bases and the J gene lost 5 bases, with 15 bases spanning the gap. CDR3: CASSTGTAITGELFF. Here the CDR3 DNA reads TGTGCCAGCAGCACCGGGACCGCCATTACCGGGGAGCTGTTTTTT.

The V and J genes are TRBV18 and TRBJ1-6; D unresolved. The CDR3 covers 17 residues. Germline V gene data show CDR1 as KGHSH and CDR2 as LQKENI. Trimming took off 3 bases at V and 6 bases at J, with 18 bases between the two ends. The CDR3, as DNA: TGTGCCAGCTCACCCTCTCCCATTCAGGCCCCTAATTCACCCCTCCACTTT. Residues: CASSPSPIQAPNSPLHF.

V gene TRBV27 combines with J gene TRBJ2-5, with unresolved D. Germline lookup yields CDR1 MNHEY and CDR2 SMNVEV (reference sequence). The CDR3 is 12 residues long. Between the trimmed V and J ends, which lost 5 bases and 5 bases, there was a span of 9 bases. CDR3 in DNA: TGTGCCAGCAGTCCAAACAAGGAGACCCAGTACTTC. Amino acids: CASSPNKETQYF.

The gene calls are TRBV28 and TRBJ2-7, with D perhaps given as TRBD1 or TRBD2 (5 bases each). V shed 6 bases and J shed 3 bases, with 18 bases lying between them. The CDR3 runs to 15 residues. Germline V gives CDR1 MDHEN, CDR2 SYDVKM. CDR3 amino acids: CASSFTGTANYEQYF. CDR3 nucleotides: TGTGCCAGCAGCTTCACCGGGACGGCAAACTACGAGCAGTACTTC.

The V gene is TRBV11-2, the J gene TRBJ1-4; TRBD1 is a possible D gene (5 bases). There are 14 residues in the CDR3. V was shortened by 5 bases and J by 3 bases, with 10 bases between the two germline ends. Germline-derived CDR1 and CDR2 are SGHAT and FQNNGV. For the CDR3, the DNA is TGTGCCAGCAGCCAGGGCATAGCTAATGAAAAACTGTTTTTT. Encoded protein: CASSQGIANEKLFF.

This rearrangement joins TRBV25-1 to TRBJ2-2; no firm D call. Trimming shortened V by 3 bases and J by 4 bases, and 6 bases separated the two germline ends. This CDR3 has 13 amino acids. Germline V gene data show CDR1 as MGHDK and CDR2 as SYGVNS. The CDR3 DNA follows: TGTGCCAGCAGTGAGCCAGGCACCGGGGAGCTGTTTTTT. It codes for CASSEPGTGELFF.

The chain links TRBV2 to TRBJ1-1; 7 bases fit TRBD1. Per the germline V gene, CDR1 is SNHLY and CDR2 is FYNNEI. CDR3 length equals 14 residues. V trimming: 6 bases; J trimming: 4 bases; junction bases outside the gene matches: 8. The CDR3 protein is CASSTTGEGTEAFF. In DNA, the CDR3 is TGTGCCAGCAGCACCACAGGGGAGGGCACTGAAGCTTTCTTT.

The chain combines TRBV7-2 with TRBJ1-6; 7 nucleotides match TRBD1. This CDR3 comprises 15 residues. Per the germline V gene, CDR1 is SGHTA and CDR2 is FQGNSA. V lost 2 bases and J lost 9; bases outside the gene matches: 7. The CDR3 loop is CASSLRQGDSSPLHF. The CDR3 region has the DNA TGTGCCAGCAGCTTAAGACAGGGCGACAGTTCACCCCTCCACTTT.

The chain joins TRBV3-1 (or the pseudogene TRBV3-2) to TRBJ1-1; 9 positions agree with TRBD1. CDR3 length: 13 residues. Trimming removed 4 bases from V and 4 bases from J; junction bases left unmatched: 1. The germline CDR1 and CDR2 sequences are LGHDT and YNNKEL (reference sequence). In nucleotides, the CDR3 is TGTGCCAGCAGCCTGACAGGGGGCACTGAAGCTTTCTTT. Translation: CASSLTGGTEAFF.

The chain couples TRBV6-1 to TRBJ2-2, with 10 bases identical to TRBD2. Trimming took 4 bases from V and 4 from J; bases not matched to a gene: 6. The CDR3 has 16 amino acids. CDR1 is MNHNS, CDR2 SASEGT, per germline. Here the CDR3 reads CASSGIRTSGTGELFF. CDR3 in DNA: TGTGCCAGCAGTGGAATAAGGACTAGCGGCACCGGGGAGCTGTTTTTT.

The CDR3 nucleotides are TGTGCCAGCAGTTACGGGGGCGGAAGTAATGAAAAACTGTTTTTT. It is translated as CASSYGGGSNEKLFF. The chain combines TRBV6-5 with TRBJ1-4; D might be TRBD1 (6 bases). Germline CDR1 MNHEY, CDR2 SVGAGI. The CDR3 has 15 residues. Trimming removed 2 bases at V and 4 bases at J, with 11 bases between.

The rearrangement uses TRBV5-5 and TRBJ1-1; D might be TRBD1 (5 bases). CDR1 and CDR2 from the germline V gene are SGHKS and YYEKEE (reference sequence). This CDR3 spans 13 amino acids. V dropped 3 bases and J dropped 1 base, with 7 bases sitting between them. The CDR3 loop is CASSSGPNTEAFF. CDR3 DNA: TGTGCCAGCAGCTCGGGACCGAACACTGAAGCTTTCTTT.

This chain joins TRBV2 and TRBJ2-3, with 10 bases identical to TRBD1. Trimming at V came to 6 bases and at J to 3 bases, leaving 6 bases not matched to a gene. Germline loops: CDR1 SNHLY, CDR2 FYNNEI. CDR3 length: 15 amino acids. The CDR3 DNA follows: TGTGCCAGCAGACGACAGGGGGCCACGACAGATACGCAGTATTTT. It encodes CASRRQGATTDTQYF.

This chain uses TRBV7-9 with TRBJ2-1; TRBD1 agrees at 7 bases. CDR1 is SEHNR, CDR2 FQNEAQ, per germline (reference sequence). Unmatched junction bases numbered 14, after V lost 4 bases and J lost 5 bases. This CDR3 contains 17 residues. The CDR3 nucleotides are TGTGCCAGCAGCTCCCCTGAATCGAGGGGGCCCCACAATGAGCAGTTCTTC. Translation gives CASSSPESRGPHNEQFF.

As to this clone: A read error may account for a junction end that differs from germline. The gene calls are TRBV5-1 and TRBJ2-7; 9 nucleotides align to TRBD2. The CDR3 totals 14 residues. The germline CDR1 and CDR2 sequences are SGHRS and YFSETQ. DNA for the CDR3: TGCGCCAGCAGTTTGGTAGCGGGGGCGGTCGAGCAGTACTTC. Amino acid sequence: CASSLVAGAVEQYF.

This clone was recorded only once. This sequence joins TRBV7-2 and TRBJ1-1, with D maybe TRBD1 (5 bases). The CDR3 covers 14 residues. Trimming pared 5 bases from V and 1 base from J, leaving 11 bases between. Germline assignment: CDR1 SGHTA and CDR2 FQGNSA. CDR3 in amino acids: CASSPGQANTEAFF. CDR3 nucleotide sequence: TGTGCCAGCAGCCCGGGGCAGGCGAACACTGAAGCTTTCTTT. The complete variable domain, with remaining parts taken from reference TRBV7-2 and TRBJ1-1, reads GAGVSQSPSNKVTEKGKDVELRCDPISGHTALYWYRQSLGQGLEFLIYFQGNSAPDKSGLPSDRFSAERTGGSVSTLTIQRTQQEDSAVYLCASSPGQANTEAFFGQGTRLTVV.

The chain links TRBV28 to TRBJ1-5, with TRBD1 matching over 9 bases. The germline CDR1 and CDR2 sequences are MDHEN and SYDVKM. The CDR3 has 15 residues. V lost 5 bases to trimming and J lost 0 bases; unmatched junction nucleotides: 2. The DNA of the CDR3 is TGTGCCAGCAGTCCGACAGGGGGTAGCAATCAGCCCCAGCATTTT. It encodes CASSPTGGSNQPQHF.

This chain uses TRBV28 with TRBJ1-2; no definite D call. This CDR3 spans 15 amino acids. Germline V gives CDR1 MDHEN, CDR2 SYDVKM. Deletions cut 6 bases from V and 4 bases from J, with 18 bases between. CDR3 region: CASRIQGNIGYGYTF. The CDR3 DNA reads TGTGCCAGCAGGATTCAAGGGAATATCGGCTATGGCTACACCTTC.

The chain couples TRBV6-2 or TRBV6-3 to TRBJ1-2; the match to TRBD1 covers 8 bases. V was clipped by 4 bases and J by 5 bases; unmatched bases: 6. The germline CDR1 and CDR2 sequences are MNHEY and SVGEGT. This CDR3 comprises 14 residues. The CDR3 DNA reads TGTGCCAGCAGTTCGGACAGGGAGGGTTATGGCTACACCTTC. It specifies CASSSDREGYGYTF.

The genes are TRBV2 and TRBJ1-6, with 10 bases lining up with TRBD1. The germline gives CDR1 SNHLY, CDR2 FYNNEI. V was clipped by 6 bases and J by 10 bases; unmatched bases: 12. This CDR3 has 16 amino acids. The CDR3 nucleotides are TGTGCCAGCAGAGCCGGGACAGGGGTTGTCGGGTCACCCCTCCACTTT. Its translation is CASRAGTGVVGSPLHF. Filled out from reference TRBV2 and TRBJ1-6, the complete variable domain reads EPEVTQTPSHQVTQMGQEVILRCVPISNHLYFYWYRQILGQKVEFLVSFYNNEISEKSEIFDDQFSVERPDGSNFTLKIRSTKLEDSAMYFCASRAGTGVVGSPLHFGNGTRLTVT.

V usage is TRBV27 and J usage is TRBJ2-1; D perhaps matches TRBD2 (5 bases). CDR3 length: 15 residues. CDR1 and CDR2 from the germline V gene are MNHEY and SMNVEV (reference sequence). Deletions cut 5 bases from V and 1 base from J, with 12 bases between. The DNA of the CDR3 is TGTGCCAGCAGTCCCGGGGTAAATTCCTACAATGAGCAGTTCTTC. This encodes CASSPGVNSYNEQFF.

This chain links TRBV5-1 with TRBJ1-1, with no clear D. The germline V gene has CDR1 SGHRS and CDR2 YFSETQ. This CDR3 spans 13 amino acids. V lost 1 base to trimming and J lost 1 base, with 5 bases between them. CDR3 region: CASSLWQNTEAFF. In DNA form, the CDR3 reads TGCGCCAGCAGCTTGTGGCAGAACACTGAAGCTTTCTTT. Drawing the rest from reference TRBV5-1 and TRBJ1-1, the complete variable domain is KAGVTQTPRYLIKTRGQQVTLSCSPISGHRSVSWYQQTPGQGLQFLFEYFSETQRNKGNFPGRFSGRQFSNSRSEMNVSTLELGDSALYLCASSLWQNTEAFFGQGTRLTVV.